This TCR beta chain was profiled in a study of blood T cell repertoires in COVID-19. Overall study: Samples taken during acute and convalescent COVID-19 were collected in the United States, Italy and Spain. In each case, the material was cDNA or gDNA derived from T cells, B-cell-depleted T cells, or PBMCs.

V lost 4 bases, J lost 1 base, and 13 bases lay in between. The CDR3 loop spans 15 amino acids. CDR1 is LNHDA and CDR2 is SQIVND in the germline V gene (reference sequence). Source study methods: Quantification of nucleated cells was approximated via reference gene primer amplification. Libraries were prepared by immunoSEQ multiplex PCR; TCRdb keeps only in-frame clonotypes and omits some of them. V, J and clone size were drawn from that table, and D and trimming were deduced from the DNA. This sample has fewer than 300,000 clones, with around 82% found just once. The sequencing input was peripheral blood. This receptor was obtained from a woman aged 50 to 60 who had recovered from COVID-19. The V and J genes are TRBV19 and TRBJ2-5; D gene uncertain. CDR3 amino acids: CASSKQVLTQETQYF. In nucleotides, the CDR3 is TGTGCCAGTAGTAAGCAGGTGCTGACCCAAGAGACCCAGTACTTC. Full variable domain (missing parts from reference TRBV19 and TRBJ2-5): DGGITQSPKYLFRKEGQNVTLSCEQNLNHDAMYWYRQDPGQGLRLIYYSQIVNDFQKGDIAEGYSVSREKKESFPLTVTSAQKNPTAFYLCASSKQVLTQETQYFGPGTRLLVL.